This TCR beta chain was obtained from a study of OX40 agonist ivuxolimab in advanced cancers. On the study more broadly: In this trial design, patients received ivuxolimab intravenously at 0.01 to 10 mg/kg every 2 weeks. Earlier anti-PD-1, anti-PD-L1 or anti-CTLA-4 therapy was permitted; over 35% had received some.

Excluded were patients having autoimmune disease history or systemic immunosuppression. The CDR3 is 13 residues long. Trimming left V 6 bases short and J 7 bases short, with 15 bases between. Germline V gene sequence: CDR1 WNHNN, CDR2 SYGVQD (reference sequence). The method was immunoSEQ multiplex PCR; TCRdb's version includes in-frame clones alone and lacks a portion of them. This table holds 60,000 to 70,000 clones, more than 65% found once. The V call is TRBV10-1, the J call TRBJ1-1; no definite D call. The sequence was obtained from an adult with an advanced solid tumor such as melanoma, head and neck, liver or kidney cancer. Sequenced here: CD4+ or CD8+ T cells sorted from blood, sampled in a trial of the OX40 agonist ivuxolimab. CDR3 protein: CASSADAVREAFF. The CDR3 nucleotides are TGCGCCAGCAGCGCCGATGCAGTCCGTGAAGCTTTCTTT.